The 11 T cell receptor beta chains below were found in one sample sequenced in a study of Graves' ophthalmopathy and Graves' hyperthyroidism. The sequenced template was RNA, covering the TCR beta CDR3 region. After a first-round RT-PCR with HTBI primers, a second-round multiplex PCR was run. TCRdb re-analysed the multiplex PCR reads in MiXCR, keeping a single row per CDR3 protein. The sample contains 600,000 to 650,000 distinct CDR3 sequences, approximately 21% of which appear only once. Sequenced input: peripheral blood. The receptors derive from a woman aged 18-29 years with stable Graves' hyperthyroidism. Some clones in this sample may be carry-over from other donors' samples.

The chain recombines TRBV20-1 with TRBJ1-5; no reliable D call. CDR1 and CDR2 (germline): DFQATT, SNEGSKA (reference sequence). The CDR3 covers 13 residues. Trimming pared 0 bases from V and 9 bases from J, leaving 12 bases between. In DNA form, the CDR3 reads TGCAGTGCTAGAGACAGGCCCGAAGGGCCCCAGCATTTT. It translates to CSARDRPEGPQHF.

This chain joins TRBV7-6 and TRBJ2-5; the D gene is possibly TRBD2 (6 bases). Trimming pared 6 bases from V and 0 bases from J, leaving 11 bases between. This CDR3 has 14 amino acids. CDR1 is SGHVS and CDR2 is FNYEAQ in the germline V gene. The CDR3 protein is CASRSGLDQETQYF. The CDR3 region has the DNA TGTGCCAGCAGAAGCGGGCTGGACCAAGAGACCCAGTACTTC.

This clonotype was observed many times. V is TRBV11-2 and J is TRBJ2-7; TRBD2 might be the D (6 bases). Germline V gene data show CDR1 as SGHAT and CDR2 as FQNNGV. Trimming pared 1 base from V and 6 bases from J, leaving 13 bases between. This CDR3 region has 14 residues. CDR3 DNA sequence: TGTGCCAGCAGCTTAGGACTAGGGGTCAGCGAGCAGTACTTC. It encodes CASSLGLGVSEQYF.

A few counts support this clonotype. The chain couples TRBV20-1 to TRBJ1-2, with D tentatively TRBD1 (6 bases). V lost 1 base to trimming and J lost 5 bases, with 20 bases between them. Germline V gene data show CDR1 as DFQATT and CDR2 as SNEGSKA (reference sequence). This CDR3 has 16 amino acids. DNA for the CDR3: TGCAGTGCTAGAGGACCAGGACAGCCCCGGGGATATGGCTACACCTTC. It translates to CSARGPGQPRGYGYTF.

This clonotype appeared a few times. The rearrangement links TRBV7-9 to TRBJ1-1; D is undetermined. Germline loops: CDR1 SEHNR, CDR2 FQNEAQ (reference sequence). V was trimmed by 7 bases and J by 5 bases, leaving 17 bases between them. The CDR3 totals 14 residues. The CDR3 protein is CASTYLPAGTEAFF. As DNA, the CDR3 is TGTGCCAGCACCTATCTTCCTGCGGGAACTGAAGCTTTCTTT.

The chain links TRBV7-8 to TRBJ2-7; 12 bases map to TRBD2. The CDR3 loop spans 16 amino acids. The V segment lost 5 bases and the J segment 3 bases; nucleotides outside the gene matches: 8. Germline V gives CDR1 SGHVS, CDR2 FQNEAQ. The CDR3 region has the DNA TGTGCCAGCAGCCGCACGACTAGCGGGAGTAACTACGAGCAGTACTTC. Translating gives CASSRTTSGSNYEQYF.

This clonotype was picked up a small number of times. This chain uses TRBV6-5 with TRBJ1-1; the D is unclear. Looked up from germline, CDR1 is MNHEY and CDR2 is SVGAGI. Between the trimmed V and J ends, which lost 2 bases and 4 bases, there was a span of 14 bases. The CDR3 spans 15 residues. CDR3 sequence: CASSYGGSASTEAFF. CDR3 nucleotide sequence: TGTGCCAGCAGTTACGGAGGATCGGCGTCCACTGAAGCTTTCTTT.

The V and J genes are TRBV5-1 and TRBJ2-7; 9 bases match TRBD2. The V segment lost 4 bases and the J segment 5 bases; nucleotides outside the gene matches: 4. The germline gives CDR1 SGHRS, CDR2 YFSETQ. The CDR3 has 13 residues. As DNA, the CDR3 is TGCGCCAGCAGCCTGACTAGCGGCCACGAGCAGTACTTC. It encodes CASSLTSGHEQYF.

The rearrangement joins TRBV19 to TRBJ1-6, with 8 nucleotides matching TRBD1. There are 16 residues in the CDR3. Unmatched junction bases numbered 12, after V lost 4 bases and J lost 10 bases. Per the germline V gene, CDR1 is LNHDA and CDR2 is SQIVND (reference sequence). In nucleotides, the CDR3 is TGTGCCAGTAGTACGACACAGGGGGGTAAAGGATCACCCCTCCACTTT. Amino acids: CASSTTQGGKGSPLHF. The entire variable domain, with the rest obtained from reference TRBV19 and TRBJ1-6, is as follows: DGGITQSPKYLFRKEGQNVTLSCEQNLNHDAMYWYRQDPGQGLRLIYYSQIVNDFQKGDIAEGYSVSREKKESFPLTVTSAQKNPTAFYLCASSTTQGGKGSPLHFGNGTRLTVT.

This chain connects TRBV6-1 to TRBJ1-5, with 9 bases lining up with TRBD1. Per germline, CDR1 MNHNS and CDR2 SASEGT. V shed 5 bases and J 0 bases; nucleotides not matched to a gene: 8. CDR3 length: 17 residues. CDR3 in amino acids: CASSPWGDRASNQPQHF. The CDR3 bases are TGTGCCAGCAGTCCGTGGGGGGACAGGGCTAGCAATCAGCCCCAGCATTTT.

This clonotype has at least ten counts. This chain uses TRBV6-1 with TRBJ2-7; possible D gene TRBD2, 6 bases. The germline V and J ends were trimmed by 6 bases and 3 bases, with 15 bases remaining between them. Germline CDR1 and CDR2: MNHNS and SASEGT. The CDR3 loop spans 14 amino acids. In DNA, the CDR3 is TGTGCCAGCAGCGAGACTAGACTTCACTACGAGCAGTACTTC. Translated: CASSETRLHYEQYF.